What follows are 10 T cell receptor beta chains derived from one specimen sequenced in a study of blood T cell repertoires in COVID-19. Measured with immunoSEQ multiplex PCR; TCRdb has only the in-frame clones, and not every one. This sample carries 200,000 to 250,000 clones, roughly nine tenths of them seen once, and the ten largest clones take roughly 10%. What was sequenced was peripheral blood. The receptors here all came from a woman in her 50s with COVID-19, enrolled during active disease.

This clone appeared many times. Other DNA sequences in this sample translate to the same CDR3. The chain uses TRBV5-1 and TRBJ2-1, with 11 nucleotides matching TRBD2. Germline V gene data show CDR1 as SGHRS and CDR2 as YFSETQ. CDR3 size: 18 residues. Trimming removed 0 bases from V and 1 base from J; junction bases left unmatched: 6. The DNA for the CDR3 is TGCGCCAGCAGCTTGGGGCTAGCGGGGGGACGTTCCTACAATGAGCAGTTCTTC. Protein sequence: CASSLGLAGGRSYNEQFF.

The V and J genes are TRBV10-3 and TRBJ2-7; tentatively, D is TRBD1 (6 bases). The CDR3 has 12 amino acids. Germline V gene lookup returns CDR1 ENHRY and CDR2 SYGVKD. Between the trimmed V and J ends, which lost 7 bases and 5 bases, there was a span of 12 bases. The CDR3 reads CAITQGRDEQYF. The CDR3 DNA follows: TGTGCCATCACACAGGGTCGAGACGAGCAGTACTTC.

The chain has TRBV5-8 and TRBJ2-1; 7 positions agree with TRBD1. The trim removed 0 bases at V and 8 bases at J, leaving 5 bases unmatched. The CDR3 extends over 14 amino acids. Germline V CDR1 and CDR2: SGHTS, YDEGEE. Here the CDR3 reads CASSLEGAMDEQFF. Written as DNA, the CDR3 is TGTGCCAGCAGCTTGGAGGGGGCAATGGATGAGCAGTTCTTC.

The V gene is TRBV5-1, the J gene TRBJ2-4, with 11 nucleotides matching TRBD1. The germline V gene has CDR1 SGHRS and CDR2 YFSETQ. The V and J ends lost 3 bases and 7 bases, in that order; junction bases with no gene match: 6. This CDR3 is built from 15 residues. The CDR3 region is CASSSPGTGGNIQYF. CDR3 sequence (DNA): TGCGCCAGCAGCTCCCCCGGGACAGGGGGGAACATTCAGTACTTC. Looking up the rest from reference TRBV5-1 and TRBJ2-4 gives the full variable domain: KAGVTQTPRYLIKTRGQQVTLSCSPISGHRSVSWYQQTPGQGLQFLFEYFSETQRNKGNFPGRFSGRQFSNSRSEMNVSTLELGDSALYLCASSSPGTGGNIQYFGAGTRLSVL.

This clone has just a few counts. Here the CDR3 reads CASIQGYGYTF. The CDR3 DNA sequence: TGTGCCAGCATACAGGGATATGGCTACACCTTC. V and J are TRBV6-5 and TRBJ1-2; TRBD1 might be the D (6 bases). Germline loops: CDR1 MNHEY, CDR2 SVGAGI. The CDR3 loop spans 11 amino acids. The V and J ends lost 7 bases and 5 bases respectively, with 8 bases between them.

The CDR3: CASSTTGFNEQFF. For the CDR3, the DNA is TGTGCCAGCAGCACGACAGGGTTCAATGAGCAGTTCTTC. The chain employs TRBV12-3 or TRBV12-4 and TRBJ2-1; 7 bases agree with TRBD1. CDR3 length equals 13 residues. J gave up 6 bases and V 6 bases, and 5 bases lay outside the gene matches.

The chain combines TRBV11-2 with TRBJ2-2; 12 nucleotides match TRBD2. The J segment lost 4 bases and the V segment lost 5 bases, leaving 8 bases of the junction unmatched. Germline assignment: CDR1 SGHAT and CDR2 FQNNGV. The CDR3 runs to 17 residues. CDR3 DNA: TGTGCCAGCAGCCCCGGACTAGCGGGGTTCCCCACCGGGGAGCTGTTTTTT. It encodes CASSPGLAGFPTGELFF.

The chain couples TRBV3-1 (or the pseudogene TRBV3-2) to TRBJ1-5; D ambiguous. The CDR3 has 15 residues. Deletions cut 0 bases from V and 5 bases from J, with 11 bases between. Germline V CDR1 and CDR2: LGHDT, YNNKEL (reference sequence). CDR3 sequence: CASSQEVGSDQPQHF. In nucleotides, the CDR3 is TGTGCCAGCAGCCAAGAAGTAGGGAGCGATCAGCCCCAGCATTTT.

This clone was counted a single time. The chain couples TRBV13 to TRBJ1-1; 8 bases are a match to TRBD1. Losses at the gene ends were 5 bases for V and 3 bases for J; bases not matched to a gene: 8. The CDR3 totals 15 residues. Germline loops: CDR1 PRHDT, CDR2 FYEKMQ (reference sequence). The CDR3 here is CASSPGGAGHTEAFF. The CDR3, as DNA: TGTGCCAGCAGCCCAGGGGGCGCGGGGCACACTGAAGCTTTCTTT.

The rearrangement links TRBV30 to TRBJ2-3, with TRBD2 as a possible D gene (7 bases). V lost 5 bases and J lost 5, with 14 bases in between. The germline V gene encodes CDR1 GTSNPN and CDR2 SVGIG (reference sequence). There are 13 residues in the CDR3. CDR3 amino acids: CAWALRGRDTQYF. CDR3 bases: TGTGCCTGGGCCTTGCGGGGGCGAGATACGCAGTATTTT.